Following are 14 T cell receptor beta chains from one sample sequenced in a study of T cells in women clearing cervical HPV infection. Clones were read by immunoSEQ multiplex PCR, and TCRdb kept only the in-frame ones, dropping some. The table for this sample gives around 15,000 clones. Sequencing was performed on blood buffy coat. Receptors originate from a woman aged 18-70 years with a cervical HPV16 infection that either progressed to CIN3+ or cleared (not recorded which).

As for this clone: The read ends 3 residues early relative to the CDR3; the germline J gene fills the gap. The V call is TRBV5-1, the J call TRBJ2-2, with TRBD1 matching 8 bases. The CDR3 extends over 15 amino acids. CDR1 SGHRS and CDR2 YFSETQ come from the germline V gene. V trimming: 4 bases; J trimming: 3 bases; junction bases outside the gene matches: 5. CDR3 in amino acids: CASSPMGQDTGELFF. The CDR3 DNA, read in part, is TGCGCCAGCAGCCCTATGGGACAGGACACCGGGGAG.

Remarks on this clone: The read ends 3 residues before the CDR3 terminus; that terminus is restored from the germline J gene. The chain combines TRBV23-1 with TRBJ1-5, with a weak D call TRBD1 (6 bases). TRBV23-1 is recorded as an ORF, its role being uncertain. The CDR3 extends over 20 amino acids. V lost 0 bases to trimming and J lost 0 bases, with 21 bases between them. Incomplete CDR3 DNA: TGCGCCAGCAGTCAATCTCACCCTTCCCCGGCAGGGGATAGCAATCAGCCC. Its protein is CASSQSHPSPAGDSNQP. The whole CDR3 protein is CASSQSHPSPAGDSNQPQHF.

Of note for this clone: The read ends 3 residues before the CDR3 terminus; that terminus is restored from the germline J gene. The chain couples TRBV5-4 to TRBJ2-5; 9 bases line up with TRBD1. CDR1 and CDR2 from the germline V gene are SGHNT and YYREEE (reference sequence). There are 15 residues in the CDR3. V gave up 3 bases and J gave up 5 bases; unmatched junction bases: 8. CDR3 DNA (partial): TGTGCCAGCAGCTCCGACAGGGGGGCTTCGGAGACC. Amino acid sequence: CASSSDRGASET. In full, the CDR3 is CASSSDRGASETQYF.

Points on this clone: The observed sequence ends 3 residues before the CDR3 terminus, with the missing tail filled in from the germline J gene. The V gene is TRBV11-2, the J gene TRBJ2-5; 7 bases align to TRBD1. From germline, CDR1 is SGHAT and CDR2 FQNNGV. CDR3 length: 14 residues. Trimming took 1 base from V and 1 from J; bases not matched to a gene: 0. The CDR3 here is CASSLGDSQETQYF. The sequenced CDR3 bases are TGTGCCAGCAGCTTAGGGGACAGCCAAGAGACC.

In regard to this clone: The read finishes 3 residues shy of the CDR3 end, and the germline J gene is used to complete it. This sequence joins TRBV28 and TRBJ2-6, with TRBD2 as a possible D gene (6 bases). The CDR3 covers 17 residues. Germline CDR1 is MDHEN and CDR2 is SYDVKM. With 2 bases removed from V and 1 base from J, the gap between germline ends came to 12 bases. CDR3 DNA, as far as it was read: TGTGCCAGCAGTTTAGAGGGGACTCCTTCTGGGGCCAACGTC. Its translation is CASSLEGTPSGANV. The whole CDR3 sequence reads CASSLEGTPSGANVLTF. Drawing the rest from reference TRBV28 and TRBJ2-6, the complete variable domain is DVKVTQSSRYLVKRTGEKVFLECVQDMDHENMFWYRQDPGLGLRLIYFSYDVKMKEKGDIPEGYSVSREKKERFSLILESASTNQTSMYLCASSLEGTPSGANVLTFGAGSRLTVL.

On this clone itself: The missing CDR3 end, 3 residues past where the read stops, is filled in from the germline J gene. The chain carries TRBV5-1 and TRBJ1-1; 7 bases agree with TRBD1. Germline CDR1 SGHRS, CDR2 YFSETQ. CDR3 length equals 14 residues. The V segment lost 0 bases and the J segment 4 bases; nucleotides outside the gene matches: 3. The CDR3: CASSLEQGSTEAFF. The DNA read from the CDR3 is TGCGCCAGCAGCTTGGAACAGGGGAGCACTGAA.

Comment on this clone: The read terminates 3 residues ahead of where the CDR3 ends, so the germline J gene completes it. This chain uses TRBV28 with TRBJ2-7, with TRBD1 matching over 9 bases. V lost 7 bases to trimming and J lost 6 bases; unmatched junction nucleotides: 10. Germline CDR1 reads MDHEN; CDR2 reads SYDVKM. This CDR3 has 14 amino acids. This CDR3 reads CASTLTGGSSEQYF. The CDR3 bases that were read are TGTGCCAGCACCTTGACAGGGGGTAGTAGCGAG.

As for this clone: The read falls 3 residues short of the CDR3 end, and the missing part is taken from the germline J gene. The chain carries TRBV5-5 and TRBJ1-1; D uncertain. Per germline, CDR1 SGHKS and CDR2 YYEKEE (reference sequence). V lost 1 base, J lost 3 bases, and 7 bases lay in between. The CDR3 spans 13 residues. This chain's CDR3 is CASSLQEDTEAFF. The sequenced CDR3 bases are TGTGCCAGCAGCTTGCAAGAGGACACTGAA.

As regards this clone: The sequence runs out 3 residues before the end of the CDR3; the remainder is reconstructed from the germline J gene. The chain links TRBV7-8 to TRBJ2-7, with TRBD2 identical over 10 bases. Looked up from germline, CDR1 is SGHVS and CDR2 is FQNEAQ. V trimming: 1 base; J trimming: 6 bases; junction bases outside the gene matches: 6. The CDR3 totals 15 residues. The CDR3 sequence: CASSLESGGAGEQYF. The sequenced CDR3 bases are TGTGCCAGCAGCTTAGAAAGCGGGGGGGCGGGCGAG.

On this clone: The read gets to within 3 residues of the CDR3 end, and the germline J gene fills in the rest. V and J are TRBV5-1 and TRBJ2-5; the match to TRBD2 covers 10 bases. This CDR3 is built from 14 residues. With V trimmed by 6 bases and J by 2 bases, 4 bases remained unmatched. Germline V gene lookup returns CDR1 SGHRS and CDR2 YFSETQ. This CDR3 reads CASKDSGGQETQYF. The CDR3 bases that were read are TGCGCCAGCAAGGATAGCGGGGGGCAAGAGACC.

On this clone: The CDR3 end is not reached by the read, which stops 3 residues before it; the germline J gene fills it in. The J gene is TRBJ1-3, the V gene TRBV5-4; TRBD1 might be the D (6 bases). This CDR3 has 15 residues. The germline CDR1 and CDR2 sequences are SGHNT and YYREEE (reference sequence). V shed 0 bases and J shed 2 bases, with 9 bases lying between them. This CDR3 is CASSLDRATGNTIYF. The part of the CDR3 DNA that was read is TGTGCCAGCAGCTTGGACAGGGCGACTGGAAACACC.

The CDR3: CASRAQRASTDTQYF. The sequenced part of the CDR3 DNA is TGTGCCAGCAGAGCGCAGCGGGCAAGCACAGATACG. The chain has TRBV3-1 (or the pseudogene TRBV3-2) and TRBJ2-3; tentatively, D is TRBD2 (6 bases). The read comes to an end 3 residues before the CDR3 does, leaving the germline J gene to fill in the end. CDR1 LGHDT and CDR2 YNNKEL come from the germline V gene (reference sequence). V gave up 6 bases and J gave up 0 bases, with 13 bases separating them. The CDR3 contains 15 residues.

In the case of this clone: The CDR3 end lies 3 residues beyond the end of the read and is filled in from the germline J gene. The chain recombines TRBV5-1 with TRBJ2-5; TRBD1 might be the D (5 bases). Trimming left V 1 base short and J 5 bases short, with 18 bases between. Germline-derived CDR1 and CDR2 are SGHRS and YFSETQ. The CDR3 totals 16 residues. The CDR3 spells CASSLRGINPQETQYF. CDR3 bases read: TGCGCCAGCAGCTTGAGGGGAATCAACCCCCAGGAGACC.

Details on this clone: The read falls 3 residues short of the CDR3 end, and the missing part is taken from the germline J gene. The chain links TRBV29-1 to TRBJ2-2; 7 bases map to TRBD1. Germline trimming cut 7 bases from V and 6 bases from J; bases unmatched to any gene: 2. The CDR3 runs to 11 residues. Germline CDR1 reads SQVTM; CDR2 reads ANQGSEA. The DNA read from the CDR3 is TGCAGCGGACAGGGCCCCGGGGAG. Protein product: CSGQGPGE. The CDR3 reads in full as CSGQGPGELFF.